The text below deals with one T cell receptor (beta chain). This clonotype was recorded many times. Its antigen is currently not known. No base qualities exist here, and no much larger clone lies one base off it. The germline V gene (reference sequence) supplies CDR1 DFQATT and CDR2 SNEGSKA. From cysteine to phenylalanine, the CDR3 is 15 amino acids long. Here the CDR3 DNA is all that survives: 45 bases in frame from base 1. The germline ends are 15 bases apart after V is trimmed by 4 bases and J by 1 base. The data were obtained in a study of T-cell reconstitution after alpha-beta-depleted transplantation in children (dated by TCRdb to about 2016). About the full investigation: Using TCR repertoire profiling, the study followed T-cell immune reconstitution in a quantitative way in children after TCRalphabeta/CD19-depleted allogeneic hematopoietic cell transplantation.

Library construction relied on PCR. The sample was run on an Illumina HiSeq 2500. TCR libraries were prepared with molecular barcoding, using unique molecular identifiers to normalize TCRbeta repertoire quantification. The public reads were reanalyzed by TCRdb: fastp trimming at Q25, MiXCR alignment, in-frame beta chains only. All rows with the same CDR3 protein become a single entry with the most common DNA and genes. For this sample there are some 200,000 distinct CDR3 sequences; roughly 14% appear just once. The top ten constitute about 13% of the sample. Specimen: PBMCs from the stem cell graft donor, collected from the stem cell graft. This TCR derives from a human donor who donated a stem cell graft to a child with acute lymphoblastic leukemia. Recombination connected TRBV20-1 to TRBJ2-3; the D gene lacks a confident call. The CDR3 protein sequence reads: CSATTWGSGTDTQYF. The DNA sequence is as follows: TGCAGTGCTACTACTTGGGGAAGCGGCACAGATACGCAGTATTTT.